The 20 T cell receptor beta chains below were found in one sample sequenced in a study of shared clonotypes between healthy human individuals. The assay was immunoSEQ multiplex PCR, and TCRdb's table has in-frame clones only and misses some. The sample shows 2 million to 3 million clones, 93% of them seen only once. Sequenced sample: naive CD4+ T cells from PBMCs. As for subset: CD45RA+ positively selected. The receptor set was obtained from a man younger than 35 in good health. Some clones in this sample may be carry-over from other donors' samples.

This chain connects TRBV5-1 to TRBJ2-7, with a possible D match to TRBD1 (6 bases). The CDR3 runs to 13 residues. V gave up 7 bases and J gave up 6 bases, with 17 bases separating them. CDR1 SGHRS and CDR2 YFSETQ come from the germline V gene. This CDR3 is CASYDHRVGEQYF. DNA for the CDR3: TGCGCCAGCTACGACCACAGGGTCGGCGAGCAGTACTTC. Looking up the rest from reference TRBV5-1 and TRBJ2-7 gives the full variable domain: KAGVTQTPRYLIKTRGQQVTLSCSPISGHRSVSWYQQTPGQGLQFLFEYFSETQRNKGNFPGRFSGRQFSNSRSEMNVSTLELGDSALYLCASYDHRVGEQYFGPGTRLTVT.

V is TRBV7-8 and J is TRBJ2-3; 12 bases line up with TRBD2. Germline-derived CDR1 and CDR2 are SGHVS and FQNEAQ. The CDR3 sequence is 16 residues long. With 5 bases clipped from V and 6 bases from J, the junction kept 9 bases outside the gene matches. CDR3 bases: TGTGCCAGCAGCCCTAGGCGGACTAGCGGGGTGGATACGCAGTATTTT. This codes for CASSPRRTSGVDTQYF. Full variable domain (rest looked up from reference TRBV7-8 and TRBJ2-3): GAGVSQSPRYKVAKRGQDVALRCDPISGHVSLFWYQQALGQGPEFLTYFQNEAQLDKSGLPSDRFFAERPEGSVSTLKIQRTQQEDSAVYLCASSPRRTSGVDTQYFGPGTRLTVL.

V is TRBV10-3 and J is TRBJ2-1; 7 nucleotides agree with TRBD2. J gave up 6 bases and V 7 bases, and 24 bases lay outside the gene matches. This CDR3 region has 19 residues. The germline V gene encodes CDR1 ENHRY and CDR2 SYGVKD. The CDR3 bases are TGTGCCATCATCCGTCCAAATTCAACCGGCGGGAGACGAGTCAATGAGCAGTTCTTC. It translates to CAIIRPNSTGGRRVNEQFF.

The V gene is TRBV9, the J gene TRBJ1-5; perhaps TRBD1 as D (5 bases). The V end lost 4 bases, the J end lost 0 bases, and 11 bases lay between the germline ends. The germline gives CDR1 SGDLS, CDR2 YYNGEE. This CDR3 region has 15 residues. The CDR3 protein is CASSPGGFSNQPQHF. The CDR3 DNA sequence: TGTGCCAGCAGCCCGGGGGGGTTTAGCAATCAGCCCCAGCATTTT. The full variable domain, in which reference TRBV9 and TRBJ1-5 provide the parts outside the CDR3, is DSGVTQTPKHLITATGQRVTLRCSPRSGDLSVYWYQQSLDQGLQFLIQYYNGEERAKGNILERFSAQQFPDLHSELNLSSLELGDSALYFCASSPGGFSNQPQHFGDGTRLSIL.

The rearrangement uses TRBV20-1 and TRBJ2-7; D is uncertain. The CDR3 has 11 residues. The V and J ends lost 2 bases and 6 bases respectively, with 8 bases between them. CDR1 DFQATT and CDR2 SNEGSKA come from the germline V gene (reference sequence). CDR3 DNA sequence: TGCAGTGCTAGACGCGGCCTCGAGCAGTACTTC. It specifies CSARRGLEQYF.

The chain couples TRBV11-3 to TRBJ2-5; 9 bases are a match to TRBD1. The length of the CDR3 is 14 residues. With V trimmed by 5 bases and J by 5 bases, 6 bases remained unmatched. In germline, CDR1 is SGHNT, CDR2 YENEEA. Here the CDR3 reads CASSQGTGRETQYF. The CDR3 DNA is TGTGCCAGCAGCCAGGGGACAGGGCGGGAGACCCAGTACTTC.

Concerning this clone: The same CDR3 can be traced to other DNA sequences in this sample. The chain links TRBV28 to TRBJ1-3; D ambiguous. Germline-derived CDR1 and CDR2 are MDHEN and SYDVKM. V was pared by 7 bases and J by 0 bases, with 7 bases between. CDR3 size: 13 residues. The CDR3 sequence is CASTGSSGNTIYF. DNA for the CDR3: TGTGCCAGCACCGGGTCCTCTGGAAACACCATATATTTT.

The chain joins TRBV15 to TRBJ2-1; D is unresolved. In germline, CDR1 is LNHNV, CDR2 YYDKDF (reference sequence). The CDR3 runs 14 residues. V was clipped by 2 bases and J by 2 bases, with 7 bases between them. CDR3 coding DNA: TGTGCCACCAGCAGAAGAGGACCCTACAATGAGCAGTTCTTC. This translates into CATSRRGPYNEQFF.

J is TRBJ2-3 and V is TRBV7-3; D not certain. The CDR3 runs 13 residues. Trimming removed 4 bases at V and 6 bases at J, with 11 bases between. Germline CDR1 and CDR2: SGHTA and FQGTGA. CDR3 sequence (DNA): TGTGCCAGCAGCTCCCGATATGGGGATACGCAGTATTTT. Translated, it gives CASSSRYGDTQYF.

In the case of this clone: Other DNA sequences in the same sample also yield this CDR3. This rearrangement joins TRBV28 to TRBJ1-5; D gene uncertain. Between the trimmed V and J ends, which lost 3 bases and 4 bases, there was a span of 7 bases. The CDR3 length is 13 residues. CDR1 is MDHEN, CDR2 SYDVKM, per germline. CDR3 protein: CASSLVGNQPQHF. The CDR3 nucleotides are TGTGCCAGCAGTTTGGTGGGGAATCAGCCCCAGCATTTT.

As for this clone: At the DNA level, this CDR3 is encoded by other sequences in the same sample as well. The chain recombines TRBV9 with TRBJ2-1; D not certain. V lost 3 bases and J 6 bases, leaving 10 bases between the germline ends. The CDR3 contains 13 residues. The germline V gene has CDR1 SGDLS and CDR2 YYNGEE. In DNA form, the CDR3 reads TGTGCCAGCAGCGCCCGTATTGGCAATGAGCAGTTCTTC. Translating gives CASSARIGNEQFF.

This chain uses TRBV6-5 with TRBJ2-5; D ambiguous. The J call may be faulty, since TRBJ2-7 better matches the DNA end. Germline values: CDR1 MNHEY, CDR2 SVGAGI. The CDR3 has 15 residues. The CDR3 region is CASSYSNAYSYEQYF. The CDR3 region has the DNA TGTGCCAGCAGTTACTCCAACGCCTACTCCTACGAGCAGTACTTC.

Only a few counts were recorded for this clone. The chain has TRBV27 and TRBJ1-5; 10 positions match TRBD1. This CDR3 has 18 residues. The V segment lost 4 bases and the J segment 4 bases; nucleotides outside the gene matches: 13. Germline CDR1 reads MNHEY; CDR2 reads SMNVEV (reference sequence). CDR3 sequence reads: CASSSRSGQGMGNQPQHF. CDR3 nucleotides: TGTGCCAGCAGTTCGCGGTCGGGACAGGGGATGGGGAATCAGCCCCAGCATTTT.

The chain joins TRBV15 to TRBJ2-5; D gene uncertain. This CDR3 comprises 15 residues. The ends were cut back, 1 base at V and 0 bases at J, with 9 bases in the middle. Germline V gene sequence: CDR1 LNHNV, CDR2 YYDKDF (reference sequence). This chain's CDR3 is CATSRGPSYQETQYF. CDR3 bases: TGTGCCACCAGCAGAGGGCCATCGTACCAAGAGACCCAGTACTTC.

This clone is a singleton in its sample. CDR3 region: CASSSPRGQGDYEQYF. Written as DNA, the CDR3 is TGTGCCAGCAGTTCCCCCAGGGGACAGGGGGACTACGAGCAGTACTTC. This rearrangement joins TRBV28 to TRBJ2-7, with 11 bases identical to TRBD1. The germline V gene encodes CDR1 MDHEN and CDR2 SYDVKM. The CDR3 sequence is 16 residues long. The V gene end was trimmed by 4 bases and the J gene end by 3 bases; junction bases not matched to a gene: 8.

The genes are TRBV4-3 and TRBJ2-3, with 11 bases fitting TRBD2. The CDR3 loop spans 15 amino acids. Losses at the gene ends were 2 bases for V and 6 bases for J; bases not matched to a gene: 4. Germline assignment: CDR1 LGHNA and CDR2 YSLEER. CDR3 region: CASSQTSGRTDTQYF. DNA for the CDR3: TGCGCCAGCAGCCAAACTAGCGGGAGAACGGATACGCAGTATTTT.

The chain carries TRBV19 and TRBJ2-7; 13 nucleotides agree with TRBD2. The CDR3 sequence is 17 residues long. Trimming removed 6 bases from V and 0 bases from J; junction bases left unmatched: 8. Germline V gene sequence: CDR1 LNHDA, CDR2 SQIVND (reference sequence). The CDR3 bases are TGTGCCAGTAGGCGGACTAGCGGGAGCGACAGCTCCTACGAGCAGTACTTC. This translates into CASRRTSGSDSSYEQYF.

The gene calls are TRBV5-1 and TRBJ2-2, with 13 bases identical to TRBD2. Germline CDR1 is SGHRS and CDR2 is YFSETQ. This CDR3 comprises 16 residues. V lost 4 bases and J lost 7; bases outside the gene matches: 7. This CDR3 reads CASSRLAGGRSGELFF. The CDR3 nucleotides read TGCGCCAGCAGCCGACTAGCGGGAGGACGAAGCGGGGAGCTGTTTTTT.

In its sample, this clone was seen once. The V call is TRBV21-1, the J call TRBJ2-1; the table gives TRBD2 as D, unverified against the DNA. TRBV21-1 corresponds to a pseudogene. This CDR3 spans 17 amino acids. The CDR3 DNA reads TGTGCCAGCAGCAAGGGGTTCCTAGCGCGGAAAAACAATGAGCAGTTCTTC. Its protein product is CASSKGFLARKNNEQFF.

This clone was counted a few times. The V gene is TRBV19, the J gene TRBJ1-2; no reliable D call. The V end lost 9 bases, the J end lost 5 bases, and 19 bases lay between the germline ends. The germline V gene has CDR1 LNHDA and CDR2 SQIVND (reference sequence). The CDR3 consists of 14 residues. CDR3 nucleotides: TGTGCCAGCCTAGGGTTTCCGATACCATATGGCTACACCTTC. Translating gives CASLGFPIPYGYTF. Combining the CDR3 with reference TRBV19 and TRBJ1-2 gives the whole variable domain DGGITQSPKYLFRKEGQNVTLSCEQNLNHDAMYWYRQDPGQGLRLIYYSQIVNDFQKGDIAEGYSVSREKKESFPLTVTSAQKNPTAFYLCASLGFPIPYGYTFGSGTRLTVV.